A single sample gave rise to the 14 T cell receptor beta chains below, sequenced in a study of Ad26.COV2.S vaccination and SARS-CoV-2 variants. Sequenced by immunoSEQ multiplex PCR; TCRdb stores in-frame clones only, minus some. The sample includes about 400,000 clones, over 75% of them seen just once. Treatment meaning: 15 to 20 received Ad26.COV2.S at low or high dose, single or two shots; a few received placebo; per-sample allocation not given. All samples were drawn on day 63, counting from the first vaccine or placebo injection. The sample consisted of peripheral blood, taken in a trial of Ad26.COV2.S vaccine versus placebo. These receptors were taken from a person aged 18-60 years who received the Ad26.COV2.S COVID-19 vaccine or a placebo.

V is TRBV5-5 and J is TRBJ1-6; D might be TRBD1 (5 bases). This CDR3 region has 14 residues. V was shortened by 6 bases and J by 6 bases, with 13 bases between the two germline ends. Germline V gene lookup returns CDR1 SGHKS and CDR2 YYEKEE (reference sequence). The CDR3: CASIPGLINSPLHF. CDR3 bases: TGTGCCAGCATCCCGGGACTTATTAATTCACCCCTCCACTTT.

This rearrangement joins TRBV30 to TRBJ2-7; D is unclear. This CDR3 has 12 amino acids. Looked up from germline, CDR1 is GTSNPN and CDR2 is SVGIG (reference sequence). Trimming stripped 1 base from V and 4 bases from J, with 8 bases between. Written as DNA, the CDR3 is TGTGCCTGGAGTGGCCTTGCGTACGAGCAGTACTTC. It is translated as CAWSGLAYEQYF.

This clone is a singleton in its sample. The CDR3 sequence: CASSQREVTGYEKLFF. The DNA for the CDR3 is TGTGCCAGCAGCCAAAGGGAGGTCACGGGGTATGAAAAACTGTTTTTT. V usage is TRBV7-2 and J usage is TRBJ1-4; D ambiguous. The germline CDR1 and CDR2 sequences are SGHTA and FQGNSA. V was cut by 5 bases and J by 6 bases, with 19 bases left in between. This CDR3 contains 16 residues.

V is TRBV19 and J is TRBJ2-7, with D perhaps TRBD1 (5 bases). Germline V CDR1 and CDR2: LNHDA, SQIVND (reference sequence). Trimming pared 6 bases from V and 4 bases from J, leaving 16 bases between. The CDR3 covers 14 residues. The CDR3 DNA is TGTGCCAGTAGCTTAGGGCAGGGCGATTACGAGCAGTACTTC. This encodes CASSLGQGDYEQYF. The full variable domain, completed using reference TRBV19 and TRBJ2-7, is DGGITQSPKYLFRKEGQNVTLSCEQNLNHDAMYWYRQDPGQGLRLIYYSQIVNDFQKGDIAEGYSVSREKKESFPLTVTSAQKNPTAFYLCASSLGQGDYEQYFGPGTRLTVT.

The chain joins TRBV9 to TRBJ2-7; D remains unclear. Trimming pared 0 bases from V and 2 bases from J, leaving 9 bases between. This CDR3 region has 14 residues. Per germline, CDR1 SGDLS and CDR2 YYNGEE. CDR3 protein: CASSVGVQTYEQYF. Written as DNA, the CDR3 is TGTGCCAGCAGCGTAGGGGTGCAGACCTACGAGCAGTACTTC.

The rearrangement joins TRBV29-1 to TRBJ1-1; 8 positions match TRBD1. J gave up 3 bases and V 2 bases, and 5 bases lay outside the gene matches. This CDR3 has 14 residues. Germline CDR1 reads SQVTM; CDR2 reads ANQGSEA. Written as DNA, the CDR3 is TGCAGCGTTGAAAGCCCAGGGGGCTACACTGAAGCTTTCTTT. This translates into CSVESPGGYTEAFF.

The chain employs TRBV19 and TRBJ2-1; TRBD1 might be the D (6 bases). V lost 8 bases and J 3 bases, leaving 17 bases between the germline ends. Looked up from germline, CDR1 is LNHDA and CDR2 is SQIVND (reference sequence). The CDR3 loop spans 15 amino acids. The CDR3 DNA sequence: TGTGCCAGTGACGACCCGGGACACAGCTACAATGAGCAGTTCTTC. Translating it yields CASDDPGHSYNEQFF.

As DNA, the CDR3 is TGTGCCAGTGATAATAATAGGAACACTGAAGCTTTCTTT. Its translation is CASDNNRNTEAFF. The chain is built from TRBV19 and TRBJ1-1; D not certain. Germline V CDR1 and CDR2: LNHDA, SQIVND (reference sequence). Trimming removed 8 bases at V and 1 base at J, with 11 bases between. CDR3 length: 13 residues.

The chain has TRBV7-9 and TRBJ2-7; D is unclear. Germline V lookup: CDR1 SEHNR, CDR2 FQNEAQ (reference sequence). The V end was cut by 6 bases, the J end by 3 bases, with 15 bases between. CDR3 length: 14 residues. CDR3 sequence (DNA): TGTGCCAGCAGTCCTAGAGACCCGGGCTACGAGCAGTACTTC. Encoded protein: CASSPRDPGYEQYF.

The CDR3 reads CASSLTLADEKLFF. The CDR3 DNA follows: TGTGCCAGCAGCTTAACTTTGGCGGATGAAAAACTGTTTTTT. The chain has TRBV7-2 and TRBJ1-4; D is unclear. Germline lookup yields CDR1 SGHTA and CDR2 FQGNSA. With 2 bases removed from V and 6 bases from J, the gap between germline ends came to 10 bases. This CDR3 is built from 14 residues.

The gene calls are TRBV30 and TRBJ2-7, with 9 bases aligning to TRBD1. The CDR3 spans 13 residues. Germline CDR1 and CDR2: GTSNPN and SVGIG (reference sequence). Trimming cost V 5 bases and J 3 bases; bases outside gene matches: 5. The DNA of the CDR3 is TGTGCCTGGGCGGGACAGGGTGGCTACGAGCAGTACTTC. This encodes CAWAGQGGYEQYF.

The rearrangement uses TRBV7-2 and TRBJ2-7; TRBD2 agrees at 13 bases. This CDR3 comprises 15 residues. The trim removed 5 bases at V and 2 bases at J, leaving 3 bases unmatched. Germline CDR1 reads SGHTA; CDR2 reads FQGNSA. For the CDR3, the DNA is TGTGCCAGCAGCGCCGGACTAGCGGGAGCCTACGAGCAGTACTTC. Amino acids: CASSAGLAGAYEQYF.

This clone came up a few times. V gene TRBV7-9 combines with J gene TRBJ2-1; 9 bases map to TRBD1. This CDR3 is built from 17 residues. The V and J ends lost 5 bases and 5 bases, in that order; junction bases with no gene match: 13. CDR1 and CDR2 (germline): SEHNR, FQNEAQ (reference sequence). CDR3 DNA sequence: TGTGCCAGCAGCCCACTCTCGGGACAGGGCCCCCACAATGAGCAGTTCTTC. It specifies CASSPLSGQGPHNEQFF.

J is TRBJ2-7 and V is TRBV18, with D maybe TRBD2 (7 bases). This CDR3 has 15 amino acids. V lost 6 bases to trimming and J lost 2 bases, with 17 bases between them. Germline CDR1 KGHSH, CDR2 LQKENI. The DNA of the CDR3 is TGTGCCAGCTCGGGGGGGCGGATTAGTGCCTACGAGCAGTACTTC. Translated, it gives CASSGGRISAYEQYF. Together with reference TRBV18 and TRBJ2-7, the CDR3 gives the full variable domain: NAGVMQNPRHLVRRRGQEARLRCSPMKGHSHVYWYRQLPEEGLKFMVYLQKENIIDESGMPKERFSAEFPKEGPSILRIQQVVRGDSAAYFCASSGGRISAYEQYFGPGTRLTVT.